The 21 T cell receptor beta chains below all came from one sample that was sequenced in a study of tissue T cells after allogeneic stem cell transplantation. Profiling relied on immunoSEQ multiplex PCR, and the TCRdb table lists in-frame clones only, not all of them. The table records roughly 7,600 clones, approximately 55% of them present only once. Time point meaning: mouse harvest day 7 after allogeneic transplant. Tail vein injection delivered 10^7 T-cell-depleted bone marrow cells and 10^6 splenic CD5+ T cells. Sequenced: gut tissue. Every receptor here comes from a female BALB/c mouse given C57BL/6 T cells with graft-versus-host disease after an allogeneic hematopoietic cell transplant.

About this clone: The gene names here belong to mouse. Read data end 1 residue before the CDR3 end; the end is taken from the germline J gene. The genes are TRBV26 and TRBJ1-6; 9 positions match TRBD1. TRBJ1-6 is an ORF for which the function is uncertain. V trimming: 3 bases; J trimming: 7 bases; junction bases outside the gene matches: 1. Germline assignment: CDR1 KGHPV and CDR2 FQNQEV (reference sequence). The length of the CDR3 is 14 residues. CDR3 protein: CASSLGTGNSPLYF. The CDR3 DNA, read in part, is TGTGCCAGCAGTCTTGGGACAGGGAATTCGCCCCTCTAC.

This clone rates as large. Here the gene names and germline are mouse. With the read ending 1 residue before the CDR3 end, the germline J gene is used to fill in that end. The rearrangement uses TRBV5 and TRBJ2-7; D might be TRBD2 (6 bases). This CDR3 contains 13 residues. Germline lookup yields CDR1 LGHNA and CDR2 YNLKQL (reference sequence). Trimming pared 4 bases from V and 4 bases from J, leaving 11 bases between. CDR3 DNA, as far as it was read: TGTGCCAGCAGCCCCCGCGGGGGGTATGAACAGTAC. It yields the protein CASSPRGGYEQY. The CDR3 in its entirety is CASSPRGGYEQYF.

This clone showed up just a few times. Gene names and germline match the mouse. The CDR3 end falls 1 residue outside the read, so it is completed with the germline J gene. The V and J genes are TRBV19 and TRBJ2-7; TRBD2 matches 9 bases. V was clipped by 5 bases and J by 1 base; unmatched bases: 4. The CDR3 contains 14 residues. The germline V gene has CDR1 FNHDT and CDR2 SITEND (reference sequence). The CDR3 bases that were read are TGTGCCAGCAGGAGACTGGGGGCATCCTATGAACAGTAC. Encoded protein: CASRRLGASYEQY. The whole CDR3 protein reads CASRRLGASYEQYF.

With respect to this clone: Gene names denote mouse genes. The CDR3 sequence is CAWSLDNSDYTF. The DNA read from the CDR3 is TGTGCCTGGAGTCTAGATAACTCCGACTACACC. V gene TRBV31 combines with J gene TRBJ1-2; D not resolved. The sequenced fragment ends 1 residue before the CDR3 boundary, so the rest is inferred from the germline J gene. Deletions cut 0 bases from V and 2 bases from J, with 4 bases between. CDR1 is GKSSPN, CDR2 SITVG, per germline. CDR3 length: 12 residues.

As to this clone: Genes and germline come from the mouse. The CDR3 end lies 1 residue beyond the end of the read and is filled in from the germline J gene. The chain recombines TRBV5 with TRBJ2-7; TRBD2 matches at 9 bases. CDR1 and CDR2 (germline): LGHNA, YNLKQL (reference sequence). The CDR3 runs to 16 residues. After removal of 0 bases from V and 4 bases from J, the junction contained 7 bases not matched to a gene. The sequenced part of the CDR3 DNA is TGTGCCAGCAGCCAAGACAGGGCCTGGGGGGGGTATGAACAGTAC. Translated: CASSQDRAWGGYEQY. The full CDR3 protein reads CASSQDRAWGGYEQYF.

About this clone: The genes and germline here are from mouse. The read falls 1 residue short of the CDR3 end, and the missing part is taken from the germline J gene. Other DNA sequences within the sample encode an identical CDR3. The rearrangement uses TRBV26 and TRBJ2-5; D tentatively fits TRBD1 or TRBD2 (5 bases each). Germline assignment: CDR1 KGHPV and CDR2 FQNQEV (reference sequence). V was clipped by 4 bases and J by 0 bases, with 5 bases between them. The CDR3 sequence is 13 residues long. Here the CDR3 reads CASSRGNQDTQYF. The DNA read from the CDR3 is TGTGCCAGCAGTCGGGGGAACCAAGACACCCAGTAC.

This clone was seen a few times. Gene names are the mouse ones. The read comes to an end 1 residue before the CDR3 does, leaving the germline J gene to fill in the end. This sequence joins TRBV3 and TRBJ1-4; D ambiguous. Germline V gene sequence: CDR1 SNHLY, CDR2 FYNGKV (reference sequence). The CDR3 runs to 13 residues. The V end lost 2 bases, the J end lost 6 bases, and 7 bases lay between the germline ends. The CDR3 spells CASSLRTDERLFF. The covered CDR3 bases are TGTGCCAGCAGCTTAAGAACAGACGAAAGATTATTT. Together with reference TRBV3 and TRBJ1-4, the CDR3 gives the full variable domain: GPKVLQIPSHQIIDMGQMVTLNCDPVSNHLYFYWYKQILGQQMEFLVNFYNGKVMEKSKLFKDQFSVERPDGSYFTLKIQPTALEDSAVYFCASSLRTDERLFFGHGTKLSVL.

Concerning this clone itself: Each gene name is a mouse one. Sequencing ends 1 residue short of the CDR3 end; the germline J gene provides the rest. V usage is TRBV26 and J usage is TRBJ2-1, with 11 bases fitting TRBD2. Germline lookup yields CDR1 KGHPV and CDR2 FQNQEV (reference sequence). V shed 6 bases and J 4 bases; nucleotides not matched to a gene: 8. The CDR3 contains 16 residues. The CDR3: CASSHIDWGGYAEQFF. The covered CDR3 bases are TGTGCCAGCAGCCATATCGACTGGGGGGGATATGCTGAGCAGTTC.

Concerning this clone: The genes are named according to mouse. The CDR3 bases that were read are TGTGCAAGCAGCTGGGGAAGGAACTCCGACTACACC. Protein product: CASSWGRNSDYT. The complete CDR3 reads CASSWGRNSDYTF. This sequence joins TRBV16 and TRBJ1-2; D not certain. The CDR3 end falls 1 residue outside the read, so it is completed with the germline J gene. CDR3 length equals 13 residues. Trimming pared 4 bases from V and 2 bases from J, leaving 8 bases between. Germline V gene data show CDR1 as SGHSA and CDR2 as FRNQAP.

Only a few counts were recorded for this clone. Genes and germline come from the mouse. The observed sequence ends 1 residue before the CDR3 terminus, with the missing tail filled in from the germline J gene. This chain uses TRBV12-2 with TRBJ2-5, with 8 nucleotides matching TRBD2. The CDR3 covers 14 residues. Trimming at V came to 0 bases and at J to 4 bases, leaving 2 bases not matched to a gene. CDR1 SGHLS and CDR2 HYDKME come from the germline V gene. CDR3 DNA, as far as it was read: TGTGCCAGCTCTCTCGACTGGGGCAAAGACACCCAGTAC. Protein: CASSLDWGKDTQY. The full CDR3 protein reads CASSLDWGKDTQYF.

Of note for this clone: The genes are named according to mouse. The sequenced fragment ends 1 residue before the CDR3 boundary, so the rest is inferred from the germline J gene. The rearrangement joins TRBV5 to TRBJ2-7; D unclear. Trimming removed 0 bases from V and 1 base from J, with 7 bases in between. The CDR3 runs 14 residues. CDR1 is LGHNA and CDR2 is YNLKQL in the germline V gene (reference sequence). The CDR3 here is CASSQDQNSYEQYF. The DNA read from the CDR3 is TGTGCCAGCAGCCAAGACCAAAATTCCTATGAACAGTAC.

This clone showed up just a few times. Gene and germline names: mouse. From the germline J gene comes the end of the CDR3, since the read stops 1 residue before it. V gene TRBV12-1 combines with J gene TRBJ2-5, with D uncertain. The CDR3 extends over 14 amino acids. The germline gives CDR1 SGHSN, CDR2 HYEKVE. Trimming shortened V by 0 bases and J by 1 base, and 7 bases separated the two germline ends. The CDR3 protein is CASSLETYQDTQYF. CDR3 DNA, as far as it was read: TGTGCCAGCTCTCTCGAAACATACCAAGACACCCAGTAC. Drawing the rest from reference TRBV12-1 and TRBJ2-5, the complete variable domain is DSGVVQSPRHIIKEKGGRSVLTCIPISGHSNVVWYQQTLGKELKFLIQHYEKVERDKGFLPSRFSVQQFDDYHSEMNMSALELEDSAMYFCASSLETYQDTQYFGPGTRLLVL.

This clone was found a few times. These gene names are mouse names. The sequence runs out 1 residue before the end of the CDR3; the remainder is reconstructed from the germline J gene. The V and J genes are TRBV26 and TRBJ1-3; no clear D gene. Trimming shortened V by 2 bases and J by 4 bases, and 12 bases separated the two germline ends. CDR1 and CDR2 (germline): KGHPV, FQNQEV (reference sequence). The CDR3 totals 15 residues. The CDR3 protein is CASSLGRPLGNTLYF. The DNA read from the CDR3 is TGTGCCAGCAGTCTGGGCAGGCCTCTGGGAAATACGCTCTAT.

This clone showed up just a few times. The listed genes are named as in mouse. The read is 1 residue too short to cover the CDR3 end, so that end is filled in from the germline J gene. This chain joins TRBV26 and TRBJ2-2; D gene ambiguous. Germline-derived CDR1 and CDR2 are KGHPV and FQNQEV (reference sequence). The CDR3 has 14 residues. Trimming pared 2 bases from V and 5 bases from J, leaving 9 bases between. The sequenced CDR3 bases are TGTGCCAGCAGTCTGAAGGGAAGGACCGGGCAGCTCTAC. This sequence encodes CASSLKGRTGQLY. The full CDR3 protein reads CASSLKGRTGQLYF.

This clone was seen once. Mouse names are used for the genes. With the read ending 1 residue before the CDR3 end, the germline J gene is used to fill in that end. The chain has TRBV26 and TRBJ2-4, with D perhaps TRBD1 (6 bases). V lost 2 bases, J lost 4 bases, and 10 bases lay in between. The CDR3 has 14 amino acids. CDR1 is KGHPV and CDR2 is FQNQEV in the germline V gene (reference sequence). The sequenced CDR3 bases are TGTGCCAGCAGTCTGGCCGGGACAAAAAACACCTTGTAC. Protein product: CASSLAGTKNTLY. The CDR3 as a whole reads CASSLAGTKNTLYF.

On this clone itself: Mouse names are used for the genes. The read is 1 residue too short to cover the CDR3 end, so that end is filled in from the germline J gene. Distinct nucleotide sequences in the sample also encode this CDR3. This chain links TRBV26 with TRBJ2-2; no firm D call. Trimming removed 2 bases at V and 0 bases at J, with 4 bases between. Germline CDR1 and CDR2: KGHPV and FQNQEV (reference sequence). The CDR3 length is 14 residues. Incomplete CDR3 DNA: TGTGCCAGCAGTCTGAGGACAAACACCGGGCAGCTCTAC. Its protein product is CASSLRTNTGQLY. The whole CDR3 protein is CASSLRTNTGQLYF.

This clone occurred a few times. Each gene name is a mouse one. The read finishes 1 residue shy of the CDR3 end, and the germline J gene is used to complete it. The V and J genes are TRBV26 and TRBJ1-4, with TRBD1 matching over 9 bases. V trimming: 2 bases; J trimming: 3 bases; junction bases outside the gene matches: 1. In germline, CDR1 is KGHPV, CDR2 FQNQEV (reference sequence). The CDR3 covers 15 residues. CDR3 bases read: TGTGCCAGCAGTCTGGGGACAGGGCCCAACGAAAGATTATTT. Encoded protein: CASSLGTGPNERLF. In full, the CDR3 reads CASSLGTGPNERLFF.

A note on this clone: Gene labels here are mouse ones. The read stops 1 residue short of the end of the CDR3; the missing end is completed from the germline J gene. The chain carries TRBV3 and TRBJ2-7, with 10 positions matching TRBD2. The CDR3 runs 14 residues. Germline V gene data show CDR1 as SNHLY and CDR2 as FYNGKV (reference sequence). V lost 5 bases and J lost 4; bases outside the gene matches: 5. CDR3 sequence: CASSLTGGIYEQYF. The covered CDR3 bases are TGTGCCAGCAGCCTGACTGGGGGGATTTATGAACAGTAC.

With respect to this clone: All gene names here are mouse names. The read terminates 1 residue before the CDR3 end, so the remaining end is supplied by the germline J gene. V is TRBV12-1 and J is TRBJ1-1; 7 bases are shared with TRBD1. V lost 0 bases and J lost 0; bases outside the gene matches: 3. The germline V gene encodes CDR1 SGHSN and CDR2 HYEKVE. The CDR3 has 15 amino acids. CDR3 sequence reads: CASSLEGTANTEVFF. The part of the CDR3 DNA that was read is TGTGCCAGCTCTCTCGAGGGGACAGCAAACACAGAAGTCTTC.

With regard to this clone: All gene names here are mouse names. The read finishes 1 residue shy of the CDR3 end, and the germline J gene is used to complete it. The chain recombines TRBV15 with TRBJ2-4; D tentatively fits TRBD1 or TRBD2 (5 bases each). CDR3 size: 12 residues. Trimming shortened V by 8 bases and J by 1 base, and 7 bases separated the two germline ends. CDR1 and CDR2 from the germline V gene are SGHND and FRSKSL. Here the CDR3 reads CASGAGQNTLYF. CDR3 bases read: TGTGCCAGCGGGGCGGGTCAAAACACCTTGTAC.

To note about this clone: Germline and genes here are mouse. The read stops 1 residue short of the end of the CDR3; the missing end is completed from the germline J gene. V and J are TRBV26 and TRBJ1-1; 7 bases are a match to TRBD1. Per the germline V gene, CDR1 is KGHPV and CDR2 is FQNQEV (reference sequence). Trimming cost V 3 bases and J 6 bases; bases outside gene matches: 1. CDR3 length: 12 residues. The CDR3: CASSLGTAEVFF. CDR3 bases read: TGTGCCAGCAGTCTAGGGACAGCAGAAGTCTTC.